This T cell receptor beta chain was sequenced during a study of tumor T cells in aggressive B-cell lymphoma. Libraries were prepared by immunoSEQ multiplex PCR; TCRdb keeps only in-frame clonotypes and omits some of them. The table includes 2,500 to 3,500 clones, about 90% detected once. Trimming removed 1 base from V and 6 bases from J, with 12 bases in between. The CDR3 is made up of 14 amino acids. From germline, CDR1 is LNHDA and CDR2 SQIVND (reference sequence). The V gene is TRBV19, the J gene TRBJ1-2; weak D call: TRBD1 (5 bases). Material: tumor tissue. The sequence was collected from an adult with diffuse large B cell lymphoma. Here the CDR3 DNA reads TGTGCCAGTAGTATAGTTGGGGGGACGGATGGCTACACCTTC. Residues: CASSIVGGTDGYTF.